This section outlines one T cell receptor beta chain sequence together with its context. As yet, its antigen is unknown. Germline loops: CDR1 MDHEN, CDR2 SYDVKM. Trimming removed 7 bases from V and 7 bases from J, with 20 bases in between. This CDR3 has 15 residues. Sequenced by immunoSEQ multiplex PCR; TCRdb stores in-frame clones only, minus some. The table records 2 million to 3 million clones, approximately 93% of them present only once. These data come from a study of shared clonotypes between healthy human individuals. The study's findings and limits: In contrast to clonotypes shared by all four donors, non-shared clonotypes had lower generation probabilities. About 4.5% of naive CD4 clonotypes were common to several donors.

Sequenced sample: naive CD4+ T cells from PBMCs. Stated subset: CD45RA+ positively selected. The clonotype originates from a man between 18 and 29 years old in good health. Some clones in this sample may be carry-over from other donors' samples. V usage is TRBV28 and J usage is TRBJ2-1, with D maybe TRBD2 (5 bases). The CDR3 DNA reads TGTGCCAGCAACCATGCGAGGGTTGGTCTTAATGAGCAGTTCTTC. The encoded protein is CASNHARVGLNEQFF.